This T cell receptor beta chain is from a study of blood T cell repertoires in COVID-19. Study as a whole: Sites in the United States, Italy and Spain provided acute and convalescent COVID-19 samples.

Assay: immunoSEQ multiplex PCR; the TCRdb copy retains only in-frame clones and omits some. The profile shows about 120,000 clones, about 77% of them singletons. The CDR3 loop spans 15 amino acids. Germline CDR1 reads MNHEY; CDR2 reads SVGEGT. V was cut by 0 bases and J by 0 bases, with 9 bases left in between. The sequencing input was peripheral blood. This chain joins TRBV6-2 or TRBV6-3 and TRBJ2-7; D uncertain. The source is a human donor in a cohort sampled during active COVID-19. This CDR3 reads CASSYSVRNSYEQYF. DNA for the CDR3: TGTGCCAGCAGTTACTCTGTCAGAAACTCCTACGAGCAGTACTTC.